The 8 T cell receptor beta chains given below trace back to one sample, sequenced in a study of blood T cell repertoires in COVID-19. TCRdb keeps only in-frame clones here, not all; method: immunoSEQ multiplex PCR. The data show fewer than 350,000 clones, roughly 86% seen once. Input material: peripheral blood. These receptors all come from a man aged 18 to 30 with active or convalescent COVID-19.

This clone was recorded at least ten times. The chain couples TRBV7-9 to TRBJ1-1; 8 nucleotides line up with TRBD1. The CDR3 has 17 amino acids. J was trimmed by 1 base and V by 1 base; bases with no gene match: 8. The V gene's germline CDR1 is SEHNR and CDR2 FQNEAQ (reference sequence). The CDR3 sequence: CASSLGALDRANTEAFF. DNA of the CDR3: TGTGCCAGCAGCTTAGGAGCCCTGGACAGGGCGAACACTGAAGCTTTCTTT.

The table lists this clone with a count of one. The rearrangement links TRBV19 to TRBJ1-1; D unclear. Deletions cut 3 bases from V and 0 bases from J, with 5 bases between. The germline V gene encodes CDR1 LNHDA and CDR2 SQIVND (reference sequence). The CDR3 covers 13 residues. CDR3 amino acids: CASSIRLNTEAFF. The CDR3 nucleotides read TGTGCCAGTAGTATCAGATTGAACACTGAAGCTTTCTTT.

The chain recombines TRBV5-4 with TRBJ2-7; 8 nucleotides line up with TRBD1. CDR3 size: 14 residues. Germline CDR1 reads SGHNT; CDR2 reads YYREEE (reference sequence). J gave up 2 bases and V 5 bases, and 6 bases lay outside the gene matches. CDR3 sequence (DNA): TGTGCCAGCAGGCCCGGGACAGGCCCCTACGAGCAGTACTTC. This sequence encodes CASRPGTGPYEQYF.

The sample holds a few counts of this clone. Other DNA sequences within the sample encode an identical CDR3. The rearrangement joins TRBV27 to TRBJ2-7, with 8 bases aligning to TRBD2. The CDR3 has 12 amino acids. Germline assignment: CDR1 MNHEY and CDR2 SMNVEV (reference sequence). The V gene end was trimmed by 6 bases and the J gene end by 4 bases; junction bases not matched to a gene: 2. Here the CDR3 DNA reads TGTGCCAGCAGCTCGGGGGGGTACGAGCAGTACTTC. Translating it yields CASSSGGYEQYF.

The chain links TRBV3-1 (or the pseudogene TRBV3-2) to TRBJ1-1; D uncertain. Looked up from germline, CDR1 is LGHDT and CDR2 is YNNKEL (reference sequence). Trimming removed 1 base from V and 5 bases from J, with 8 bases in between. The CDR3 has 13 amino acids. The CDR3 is CASSQVVLTEAFF. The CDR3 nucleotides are TGTGCCAGCAGCCAAGTGGTACTGACTGAAGCTTTCTTT.

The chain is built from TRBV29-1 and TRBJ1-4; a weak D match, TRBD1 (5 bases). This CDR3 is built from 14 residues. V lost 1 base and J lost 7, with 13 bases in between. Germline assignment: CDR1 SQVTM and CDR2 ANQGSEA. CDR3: CSVEVGGGGEKLFF. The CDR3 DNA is TGCAGCGTTGAAGTTGGTGGGGGGGGTGAAAAACTGTTTTTT.

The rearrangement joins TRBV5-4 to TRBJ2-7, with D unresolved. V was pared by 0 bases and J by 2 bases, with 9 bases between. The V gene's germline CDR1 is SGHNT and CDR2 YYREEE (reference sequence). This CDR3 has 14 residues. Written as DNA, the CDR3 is TGTGCCAGCAGCTTGGTGTCAGATCCCTACGAGCAGTACTTC. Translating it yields CASSLVSDPYEQYF.

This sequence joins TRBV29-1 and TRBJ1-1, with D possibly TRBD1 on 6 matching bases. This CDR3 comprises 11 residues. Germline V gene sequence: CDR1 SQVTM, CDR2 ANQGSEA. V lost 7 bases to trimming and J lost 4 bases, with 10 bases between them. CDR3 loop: CSAVQGTEAFF. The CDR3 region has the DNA TGCAGCGCTGTACAGGGCACTGAAGCTTTCTTT.